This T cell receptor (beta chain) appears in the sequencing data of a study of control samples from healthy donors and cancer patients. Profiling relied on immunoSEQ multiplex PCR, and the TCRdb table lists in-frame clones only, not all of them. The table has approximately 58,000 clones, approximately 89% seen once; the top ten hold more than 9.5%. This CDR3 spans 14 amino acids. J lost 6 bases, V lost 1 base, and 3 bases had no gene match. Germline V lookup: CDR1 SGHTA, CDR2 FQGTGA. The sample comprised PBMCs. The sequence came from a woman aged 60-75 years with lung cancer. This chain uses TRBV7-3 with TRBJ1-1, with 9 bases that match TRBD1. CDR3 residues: CASSLRDRASEAFF. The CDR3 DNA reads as TGTGCCAGCAGCTTAAGGGACAGGGCCTCTGAAGCTTTCTTT.